The entry below gives a single TCR beta chain sequence along with its context. Antigen: not known. This sample stems from a study of T cells after yellow fever vaccination. Per germline, CDR1 SGHTA and CDR2 FQGNSA. The ends lost 5 bases at V and 4 bases at J; junction bases unmatched: 8. The CDR3 consists of 15 residues. As TCR cDNA was made by 5'RACE template switching, a universal primer site and UMIs were added. Each CDR3 protein gets one entry after TCRdb re-called the 5' RACE reads with MiXCR. Of roughly 120,000 distinct CDR3 sequences in the sample, around 7.4% were seen once. Study findings and constraints: Abundant clonotypes from the bulk population could contaminate FACS-sorted repertoires.

The sequenced sample was CD4+ T cells sorted from PBMCs, obtained approximately 11 days after the first yellow fever vaccination. The origin of this receptor is a young man who received the YFV17D yellow fever vaccine. This chain joins TRBV7-2 and TRBJ2-3; 8 positions match TRBD2. This CDR3 reads CASSRRTGGADTQYF. DNA for the CDR3: TGTGCCAGCAGCCGAAGGACGGGGGGGGCAGATACGCAGTATTTT.